This T cell receptor beta chain stems from a study of T-cell reconstitution after alpha-beta-depleted transplantation in children. The CDR3 is made up of 15 amino acids. Germline-derived CDR1 and CDR2 are MNHEY and SMNVEV (reference sequence). V was clipped by 6 bases and J by 5 bases; unmatched bases: 8. Unique molecular identifiers tagged the TCRbeta library. TCRdb reanalysed the PCR reads using MiXCR and keeps one entry per CDR3 protein. The table lists a few hundred thousand distinct CDR3 sequences, about an eighth of them singletons. This clonotype was counted a few times. The clonotype was recovered from a human donor who donated a stem cell graft to a child with Fanconi anemia. This sample comprised PBMCs, obtained from the stem cell graft. The chain couples TRBV27 to TRBJ2-3; 10 nucleotides align to TRBD2. CDR3 amino acids: CASSLGTSELDTQYF. DNA of the CDR3: TGTGCCAGCAGCCTAGGGACTAGCGAATTAGATACGCAGTATTTT.